The clone carrying this T cell receptor beta chain has a single count. Its cognate antigen is unknown. This CDR3 has 15 amino acids. CDR1 and CDR2 from the germline V gene are MNHEY and SVGAGI. Trimming cost V 5 bases and J 1 base; bases outside gene matches: 3. This record belongs to a study of cytomegalovirus exposure and HLA in healthy donors. The PCR made use of 60 Vbeta and 13 Jbeta primers. TCRdb's copy holds only in-frame clones and misses some; the assay was immunoSEQ multiplex PCR. The sample includes 160,000 or so clones, around 77% of them seen just once. Study-level results: The study put roughly 160 TCR beta chains on its list as cytomegalovirus-associated.

The chain is built from TRBV6-5 and TRBJ1-1; 11 positions agree with TRBD1. Sequences were obtained from PBMCs. The source is a man aged 45-60 years in good health and CMV-seropositive. The CDR3 DNA reads TGTGCCAGCAGTCGAGGGACAGGGGGGAACACTGAAGCTTTCTTT. Amino acids: CASSRGTGGNTEAFF.